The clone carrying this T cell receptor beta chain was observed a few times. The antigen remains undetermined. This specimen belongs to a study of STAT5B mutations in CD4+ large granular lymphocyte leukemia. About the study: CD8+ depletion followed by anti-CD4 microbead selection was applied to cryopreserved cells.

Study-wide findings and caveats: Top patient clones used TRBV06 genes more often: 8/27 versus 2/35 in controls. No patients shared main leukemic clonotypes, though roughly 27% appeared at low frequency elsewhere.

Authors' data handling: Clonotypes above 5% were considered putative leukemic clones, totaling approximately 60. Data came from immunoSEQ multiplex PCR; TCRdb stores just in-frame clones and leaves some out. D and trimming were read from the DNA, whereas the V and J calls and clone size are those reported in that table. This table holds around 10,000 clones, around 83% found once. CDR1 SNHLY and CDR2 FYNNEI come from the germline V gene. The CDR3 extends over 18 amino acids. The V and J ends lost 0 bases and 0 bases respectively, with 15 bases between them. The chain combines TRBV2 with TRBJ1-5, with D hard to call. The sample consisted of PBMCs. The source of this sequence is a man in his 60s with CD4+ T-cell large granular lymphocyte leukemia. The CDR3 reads CASSEALGSYYSNQPQHF. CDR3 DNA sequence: TGTGCCAGCAGTGAAGCGCTAGGATCCTATTATAGCAATCAGCCCCAGCATTTT.